This TCR beta chain came from a study of Ad26.COV2.S vaccination and SARS-CoV-2 variants. As for the study in general: Donor allocation was to the COV1001 Ad26.COV2.S trial arm.

Concerning this clone: The antigen remains undetermined.

Data came from immunoSEQ multiplex PCR; TCRdb stores just in-frame clones and leaves some out. The sample has about 410,000 clones, more than 85% seen once. Overall study findings and caveats: The TCR-based breadth and depth measures might underestimate overall T cell responses. While placebo recipients had lower spike-specific TCR breadth, vaccine recipients had more.

This CDR3 region has 14 residues. The V and J ends lost 4 bases and 5 bases respectively, with 15 bases between them. Germline values: CDR1 SGHDT, CDR2 YYEEEE. The treatment here: 15 to 20 received Ad26.COV2.S at low or high dose, single or two shots; about 5 received placebo; per-sample allocation not given. Sampling took place 63 days after the first vaccine or placebo injection. In Boston, an adult donor aged 18-55 years took part. The clonotype comes from a person aged 18 to 65 who received the Ad26.COV2.S COVID-19 vaccine or a placebo. This chain uses TRBV5-6 with TRBJ1-2; D is ambiguous. The sequences come from peripheral blood, collected in a trial of Ad26.COV2.S vaccine versus placebo. Written as DNA, the CDR3 is TGTGCCAGCAGCCCTACGGCAAAATCGTATGGCTACACCTTC. This gives the protein CASSPTAKSYGYTF.